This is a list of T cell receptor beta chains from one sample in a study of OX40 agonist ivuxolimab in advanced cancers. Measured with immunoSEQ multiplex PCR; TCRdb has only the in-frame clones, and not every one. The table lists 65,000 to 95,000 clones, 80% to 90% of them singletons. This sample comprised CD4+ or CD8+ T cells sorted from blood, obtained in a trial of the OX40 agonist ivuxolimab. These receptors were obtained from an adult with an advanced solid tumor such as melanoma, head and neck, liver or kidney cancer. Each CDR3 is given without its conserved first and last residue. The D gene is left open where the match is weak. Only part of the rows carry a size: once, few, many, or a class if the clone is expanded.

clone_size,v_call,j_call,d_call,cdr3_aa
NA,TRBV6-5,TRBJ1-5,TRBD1,ASSQTGVGQPQH
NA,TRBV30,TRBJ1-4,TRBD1,ACAPGTGSGEKLF
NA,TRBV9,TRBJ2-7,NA,ASSVSAGPYEQY
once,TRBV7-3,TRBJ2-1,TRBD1,ASSTGGYENEQF
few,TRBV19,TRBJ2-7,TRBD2,ASSISGLAGTYEQY
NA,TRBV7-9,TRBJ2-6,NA,ASSWSGANVLT
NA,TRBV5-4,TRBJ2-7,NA,ASSSDFSYEQY
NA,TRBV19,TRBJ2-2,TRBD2,ASSPPGGITGELF
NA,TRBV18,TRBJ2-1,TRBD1,ASSPPGGYYNEQF
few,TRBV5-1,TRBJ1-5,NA,ASSQGRRQTSSNQPQH
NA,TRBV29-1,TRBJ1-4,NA,SVGEGGSNEKLF
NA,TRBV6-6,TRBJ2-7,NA,ASSLGTFSYEQY
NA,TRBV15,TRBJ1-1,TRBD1,ATSRPGPGGTEAF
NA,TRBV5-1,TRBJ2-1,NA,ASSLEGGYNEQF
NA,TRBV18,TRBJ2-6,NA,ASSLIRGSSGANVLT
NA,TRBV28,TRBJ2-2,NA,ASSLRATQGGELF
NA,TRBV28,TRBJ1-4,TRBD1,ASSGDRRD
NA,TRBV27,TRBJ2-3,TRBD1,ASSDRGGTDTQY
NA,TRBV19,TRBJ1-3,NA,ASQDTRLRGNTIY
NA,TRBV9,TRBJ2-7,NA,ASSVGGALSYEQY
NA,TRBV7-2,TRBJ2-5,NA,ASSPAESVQY
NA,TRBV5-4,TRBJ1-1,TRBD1,ASSSQGVTEAF
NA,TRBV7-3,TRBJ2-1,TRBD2,ASSPSSGSYNEQF
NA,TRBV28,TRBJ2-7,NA,ASSFVHPSSYEQY
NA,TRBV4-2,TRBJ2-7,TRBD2,ASSPILAGSYEQY
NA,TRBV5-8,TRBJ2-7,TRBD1,ASSSGEVWTGAEQY
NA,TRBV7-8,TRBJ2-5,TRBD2,ASSLDPPGRARQETQY
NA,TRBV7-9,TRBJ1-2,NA,ASSLSPANYGYT
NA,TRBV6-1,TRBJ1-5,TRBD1,ASSEYSGQNQPQH
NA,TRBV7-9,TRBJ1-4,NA,ASSLDWEHEKLF
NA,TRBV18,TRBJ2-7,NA,ASSPGRGGTYEQY
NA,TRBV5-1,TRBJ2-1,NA,ASRAGQMGGYNEQF
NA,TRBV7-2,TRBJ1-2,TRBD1,ASSLFRTGGLNYGYT
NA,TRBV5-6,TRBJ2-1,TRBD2,ASTTTSGSYEQF
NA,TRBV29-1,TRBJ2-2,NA,SVWDTGELF
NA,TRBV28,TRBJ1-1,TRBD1,ASSLIGQGNTEAF
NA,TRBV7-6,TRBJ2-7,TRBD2,ASSLEASGRYEQY
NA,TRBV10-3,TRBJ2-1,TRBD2,AIGGLTGTSGLLSSYNEQF
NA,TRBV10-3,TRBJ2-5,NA,AVGGGTQETQY
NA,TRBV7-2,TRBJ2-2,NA,ASTTAPRDVNTGELF
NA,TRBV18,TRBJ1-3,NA,ASSPSPTGLSGNTIY
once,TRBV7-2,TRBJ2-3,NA,ASSSPTGYRSSTDTQY
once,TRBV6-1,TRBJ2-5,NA,ASSTGQSQETQY
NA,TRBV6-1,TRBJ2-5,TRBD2,ASSWTSGRQTQY
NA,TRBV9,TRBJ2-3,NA,ASSPESRFMREAADTQY
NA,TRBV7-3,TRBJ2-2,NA,ASSLIVGSVGNTGELF
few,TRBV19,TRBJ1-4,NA,ASSRQLNEKLF
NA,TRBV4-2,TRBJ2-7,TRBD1,ASSQGGQGSHEQY
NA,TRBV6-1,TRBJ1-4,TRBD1,ASSEGGQGEKLF
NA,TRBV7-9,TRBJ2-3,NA,ASSFEGSTDTQY
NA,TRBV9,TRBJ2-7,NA,ASSVSATSSYEQY
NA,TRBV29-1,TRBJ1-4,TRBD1,SVEGTGASNEKLF
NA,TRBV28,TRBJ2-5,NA,ASSFGTGVRETQY
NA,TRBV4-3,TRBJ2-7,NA,ASSQVLTGFNEQY
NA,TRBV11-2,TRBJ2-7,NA,ASSLEGLDYEQY